This TCR beta chain was captured in a study of shared clonotypes between healthy human individuals. The data were produced by immunoSEQ multiplex PCR, yet TCRdb's version contains in-frame clones alone and is incomplete. This sample has about 1.5 million clones, with around 98% found just once. Trimming removed 3 bases from V and 11 bases from J; junction bases left unmatched: 6. Germline V lookup: CDR1 SEHNR, CDR2 FQNEAQ (reference sequence). The CDR3 is 12 amino acids. The sequence was collected from a man between 25 and 39 years old in good health. The specimen was naive CD4+ T cells sorted from blood. Specified subset: CD45RA+ positively selected. The chain links TRBV7-9 to TRBJ2-7, with 8 bases aligning to TRBD1. CDR3 in amino acids: CASSFAQGQEYF. CDR3 coding DNA: TGTGCCAGCAGCTTCGCACAGGGACAGGAGTACTTC. Supplemented by reference TRBV7-9 and TRBJ2-7, the full variable domain reads DTGVSQNPRHKITKRGQNVTFRCDPISEHNRLYWYRQTLGQGPEFLTYFQNEAQLEKSRLLSDRFSAERPKGSFSTLEIQRTEQGDSAMYLCASSFAQGQEYFGPGTRLTVT.